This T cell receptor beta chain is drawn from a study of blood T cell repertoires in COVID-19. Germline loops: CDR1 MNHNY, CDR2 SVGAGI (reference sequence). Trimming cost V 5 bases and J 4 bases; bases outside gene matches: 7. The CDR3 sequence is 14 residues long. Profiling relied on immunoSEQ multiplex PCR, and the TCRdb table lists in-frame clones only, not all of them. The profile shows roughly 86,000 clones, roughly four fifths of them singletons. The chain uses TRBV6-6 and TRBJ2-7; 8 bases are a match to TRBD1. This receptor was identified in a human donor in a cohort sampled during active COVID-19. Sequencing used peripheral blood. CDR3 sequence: CASSPRTGLYEQYF. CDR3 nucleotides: TGTGCCAGCAGTCCGAGGACAGGGTTGTACGAGCAGTACTTC.